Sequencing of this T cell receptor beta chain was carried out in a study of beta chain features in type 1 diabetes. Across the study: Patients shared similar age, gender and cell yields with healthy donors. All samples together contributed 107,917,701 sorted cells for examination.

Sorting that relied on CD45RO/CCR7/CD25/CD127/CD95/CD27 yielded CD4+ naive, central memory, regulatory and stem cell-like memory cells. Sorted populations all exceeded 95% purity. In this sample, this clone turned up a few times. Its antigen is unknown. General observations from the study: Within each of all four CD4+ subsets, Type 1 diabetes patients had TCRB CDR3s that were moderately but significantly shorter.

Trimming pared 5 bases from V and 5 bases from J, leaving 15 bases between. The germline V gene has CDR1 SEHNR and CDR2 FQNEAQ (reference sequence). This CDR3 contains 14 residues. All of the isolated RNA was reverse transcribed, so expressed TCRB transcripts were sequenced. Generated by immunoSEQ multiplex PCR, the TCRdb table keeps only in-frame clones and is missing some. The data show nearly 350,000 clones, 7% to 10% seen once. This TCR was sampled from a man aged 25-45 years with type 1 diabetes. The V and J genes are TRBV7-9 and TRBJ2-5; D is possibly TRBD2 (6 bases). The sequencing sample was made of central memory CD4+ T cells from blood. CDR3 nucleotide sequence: TGTGCCAGCAGCCCCCGGGGGAGTATGGAGACCCAGTACTTC. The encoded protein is CASSPRGSMETQYF.